This TCR beta chain was identified during a study of shared clonotypes between healthy human individuals. For the study at large: Researchers drew samples from two women and three men aged 18 to 49.

Original processing methods: For the immunoSEQ data, sequences were junction-only without quality scores, so filtering differed. Using immunoSEQ multiplex PCR, the repertoire was profiled, and TCRdb retains in-frame clones only, with some absent. V and J calls and clone size are given by that table; D and trimming were obtained from the DNA. The table has around 450,000 clones, about 76% seen once. Study outcomes and limitations: The authors expected sequencing depth to affect clonotype sharing among donors.

Unsorted samples used roughly 95 million PBMCs for genomic DNA. This CDR3 has 15 amino acids. V lost 2 bases to trimming and J lost 5 bases; unmatched junction nucleotides: 7. Germline loops: CDR1 SGHTA, CDR2 FQGTGA. Notes on this clone: Its antigen is not known.

The material sequenced was PBMCs. This chain connects TRBV7-3 to TRBJ2-5; 8 bases agree with TRBD1. The sequence derives from a woman aged 40 to 50 in good health. Some clones in this sample may be carry-over from other donors' samples. In DNA, the CDR3 is TGTGCCAGCAGCTTAGGGGCGGACAGGGCTGAGACCCAGTACTTC. Translated, it gives CASSLGADRAETQYF.